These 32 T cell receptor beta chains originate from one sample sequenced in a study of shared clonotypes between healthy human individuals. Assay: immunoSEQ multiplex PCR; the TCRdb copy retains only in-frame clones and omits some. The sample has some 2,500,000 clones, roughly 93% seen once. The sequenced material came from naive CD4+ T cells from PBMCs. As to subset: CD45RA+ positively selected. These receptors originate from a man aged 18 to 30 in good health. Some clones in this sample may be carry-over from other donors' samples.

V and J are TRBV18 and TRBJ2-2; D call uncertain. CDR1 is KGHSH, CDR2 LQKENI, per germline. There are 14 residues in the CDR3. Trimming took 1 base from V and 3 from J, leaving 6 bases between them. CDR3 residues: CASSPQQYTGELFF. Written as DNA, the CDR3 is TGTGCCAGCTCACCACAACAGTACACCGGGGAGCTGTTTTTT.

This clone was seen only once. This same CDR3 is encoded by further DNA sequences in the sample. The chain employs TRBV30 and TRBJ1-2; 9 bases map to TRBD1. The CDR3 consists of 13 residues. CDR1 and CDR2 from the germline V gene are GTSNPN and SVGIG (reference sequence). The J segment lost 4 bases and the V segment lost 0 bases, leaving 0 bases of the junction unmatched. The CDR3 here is CAWSVQGAYGYTF. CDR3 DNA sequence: TGTGCCTGGAGTGTACAGGGGGCCTATGGCTACACCTTC.

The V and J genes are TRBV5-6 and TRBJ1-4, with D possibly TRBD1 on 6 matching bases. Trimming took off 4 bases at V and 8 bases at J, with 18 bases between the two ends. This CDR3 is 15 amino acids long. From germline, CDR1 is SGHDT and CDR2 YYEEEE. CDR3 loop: CASSIYREQVEKLFF. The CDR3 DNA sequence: TGTGCCAGCAGCATATACAGGGAGCAGGTGGAAAAACTGTTTTTT.

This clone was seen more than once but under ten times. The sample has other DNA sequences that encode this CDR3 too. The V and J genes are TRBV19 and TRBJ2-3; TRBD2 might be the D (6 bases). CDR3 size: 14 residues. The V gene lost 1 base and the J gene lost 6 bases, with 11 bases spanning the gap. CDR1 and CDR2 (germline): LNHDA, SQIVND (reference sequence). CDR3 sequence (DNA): TGTGCCAGTAGTATAGGGCGGGGTACTGATACGCAGTATTTT. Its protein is CASSIGRGTDTQYF.

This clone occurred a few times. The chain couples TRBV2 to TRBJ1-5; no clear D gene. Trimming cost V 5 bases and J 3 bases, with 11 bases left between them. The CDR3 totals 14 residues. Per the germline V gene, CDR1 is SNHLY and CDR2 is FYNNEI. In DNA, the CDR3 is TGTGCCAGCAGTAGGAGCGGGAACAATCAGCCCCAGCATTTT. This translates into CASSRSGNNQPQHF.

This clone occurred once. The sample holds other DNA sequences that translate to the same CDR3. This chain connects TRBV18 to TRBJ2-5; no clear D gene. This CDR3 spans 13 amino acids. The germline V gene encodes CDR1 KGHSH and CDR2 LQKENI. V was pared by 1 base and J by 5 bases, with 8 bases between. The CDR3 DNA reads TGTGCCAGCTCACCACGGGGTGGCGAGACCCAGTACTTC. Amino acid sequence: CASSPRGGETQYF. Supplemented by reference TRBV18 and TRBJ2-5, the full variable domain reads NAGVMQNPRHLVRRRGQEARLRCSPMKGHSHVYWYRQLPEEGLKFMVYLQKENIIDESGMPKERFSAEFPKEGPSILRIQQVVRGDSAAYFCASSPRGGETQYFGPGTRLLVL.

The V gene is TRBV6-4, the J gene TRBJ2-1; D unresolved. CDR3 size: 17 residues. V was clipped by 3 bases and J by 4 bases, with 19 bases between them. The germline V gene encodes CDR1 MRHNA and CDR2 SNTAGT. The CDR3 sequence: CASSELPRRYRYNEQFF. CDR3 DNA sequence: TGTGCCAGCAGTGAACTCCCTCGGCGGTACAGATACAATGAGCAGTTCTTC.

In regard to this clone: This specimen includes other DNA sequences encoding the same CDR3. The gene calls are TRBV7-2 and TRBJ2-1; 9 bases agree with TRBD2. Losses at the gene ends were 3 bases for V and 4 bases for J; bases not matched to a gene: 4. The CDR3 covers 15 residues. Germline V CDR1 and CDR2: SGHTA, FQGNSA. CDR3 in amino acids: CASSFSGSGYNEQFF. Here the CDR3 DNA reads TGTGCCAGCAGCTTTAGCGGGAGCGGGTACAATGAGCAGTTCTTC.

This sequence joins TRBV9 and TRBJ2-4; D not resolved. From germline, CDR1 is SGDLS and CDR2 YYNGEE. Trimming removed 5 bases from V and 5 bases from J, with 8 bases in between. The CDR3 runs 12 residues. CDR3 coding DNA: TGTGCCAGCAGAGGAAGCGAAAACATTCAGTACTTC. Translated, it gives CASRGSENIQYF.

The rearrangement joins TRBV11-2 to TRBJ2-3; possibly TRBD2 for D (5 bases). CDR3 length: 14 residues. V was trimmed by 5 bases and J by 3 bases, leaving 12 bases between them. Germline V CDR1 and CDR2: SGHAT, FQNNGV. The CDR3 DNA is TGTGCCAGCAGCGCCGGGATTCCGACAGATACGCAGTATTTT. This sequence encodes CASSAGIPTDTQYF.

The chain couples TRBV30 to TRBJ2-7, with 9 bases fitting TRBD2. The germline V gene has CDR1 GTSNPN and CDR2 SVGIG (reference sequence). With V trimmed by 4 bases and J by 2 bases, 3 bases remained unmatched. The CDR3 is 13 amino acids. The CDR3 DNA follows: TGTGCCTGGACGGCGGGAGGGCCCTACGAGCAGTACTTC. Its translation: CAWTAGGPYEQYF.

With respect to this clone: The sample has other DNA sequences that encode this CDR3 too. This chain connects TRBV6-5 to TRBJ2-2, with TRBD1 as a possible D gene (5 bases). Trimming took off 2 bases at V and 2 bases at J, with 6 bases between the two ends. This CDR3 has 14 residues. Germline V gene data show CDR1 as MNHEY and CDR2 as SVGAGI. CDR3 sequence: CASSYRGNTGELFF. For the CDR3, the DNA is TGTGCCAGCAGTTACAGGGGTAACACCGGGGAGCTGTTTTTT.

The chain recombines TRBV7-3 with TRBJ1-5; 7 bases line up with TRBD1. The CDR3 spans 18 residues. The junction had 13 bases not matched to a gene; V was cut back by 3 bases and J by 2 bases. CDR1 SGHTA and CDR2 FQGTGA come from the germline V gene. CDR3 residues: CASSFKRLRQGCNQPQHF. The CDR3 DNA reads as TGTGCCAGCAGCTTCAAGAGACTGAGACAGGGATGCAATCAGCCCCAGCATTTT. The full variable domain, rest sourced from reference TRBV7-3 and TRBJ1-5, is GAGVSQTPSNKVTEKGKYVELRCDPISGHTALYWYRQSLGQGPEFLIYFQGTGAADDSGLPNDRFFAVRPEGSVSTLKIQRTERGDSAVYLCASSFKRLRQGCNQPQHFGDGTRLSIL.

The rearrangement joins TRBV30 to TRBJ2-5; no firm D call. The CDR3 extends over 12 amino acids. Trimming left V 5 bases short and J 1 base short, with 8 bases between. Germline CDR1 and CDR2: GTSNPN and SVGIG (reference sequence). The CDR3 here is CAWWVGQETQYF. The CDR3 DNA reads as TGTGCCTGGTGGGTGGGCCAAGAGACCCAGTACTTC.

The DNA of the CDR3 is TGTGCCAGCAGCTTAGCAGGGGGAAGTATCGGGGAGCTGTTTTTT. As protein: CASSLAGGSIGELFF. This chain connects TRBV5-6 to TRBJ2-2; 7 bases fit TRBD1. CDR3 length: 15 residues. Germline trimming cut 2 bases from V and 7 bases from J; bases unmatched to any gene: 8. Per the germline V gene, CDR1 is SGHDT and CDR2 is YYEEEE.

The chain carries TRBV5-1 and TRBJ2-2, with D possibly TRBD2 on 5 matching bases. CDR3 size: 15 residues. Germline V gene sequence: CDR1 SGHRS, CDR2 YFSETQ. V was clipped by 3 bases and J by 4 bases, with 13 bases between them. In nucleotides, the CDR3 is TGCGCCAGCAGCTCGGACTTTTTAGGCACCGGGGAGCTGTTTTTT. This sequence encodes CASSSDFLGTGELFF.

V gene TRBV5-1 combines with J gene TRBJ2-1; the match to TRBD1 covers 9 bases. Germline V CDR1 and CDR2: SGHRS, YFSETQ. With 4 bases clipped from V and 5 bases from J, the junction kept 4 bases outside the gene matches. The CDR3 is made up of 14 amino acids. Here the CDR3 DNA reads TGCGCCAGCAGCCCGACAGGGGGTAACAATGAGCAGTTCTTC. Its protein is CASSPTGGNNEQFF.

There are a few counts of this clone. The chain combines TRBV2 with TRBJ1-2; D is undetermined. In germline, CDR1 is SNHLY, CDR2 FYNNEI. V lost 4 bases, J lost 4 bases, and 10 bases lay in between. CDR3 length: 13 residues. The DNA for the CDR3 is TGTGCCAGCAGTGGTGGAACCTTCTATGGCTACACCTTC. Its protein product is CASSGGTFYGYTF.

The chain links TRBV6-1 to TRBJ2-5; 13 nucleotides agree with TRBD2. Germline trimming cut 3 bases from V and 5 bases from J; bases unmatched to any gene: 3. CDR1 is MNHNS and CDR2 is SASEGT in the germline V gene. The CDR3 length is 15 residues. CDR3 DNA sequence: TGTGCCAGCAGTGACGGACTAGCGGGAGAGGAGACCCAGTACTTC. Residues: CASSDGLAGEETQYF.

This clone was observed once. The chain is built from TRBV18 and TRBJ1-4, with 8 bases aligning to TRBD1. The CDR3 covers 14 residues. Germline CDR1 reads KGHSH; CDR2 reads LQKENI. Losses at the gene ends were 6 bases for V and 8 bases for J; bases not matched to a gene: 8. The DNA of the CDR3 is TGTGCCAGCTCCCTGGACAGGGAGGGCGAAAAACTGTTTTTT. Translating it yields CASSLDREGEKLFF.

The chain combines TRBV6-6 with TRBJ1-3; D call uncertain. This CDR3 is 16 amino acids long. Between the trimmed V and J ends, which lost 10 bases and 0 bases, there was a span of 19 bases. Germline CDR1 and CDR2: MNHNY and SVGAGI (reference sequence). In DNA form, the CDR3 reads TGTGCCACCTCGCTGGAGGTCCGGGACTCTGGAAACACCATATATTTT. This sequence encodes CATSLEVRDSGNTIYF.

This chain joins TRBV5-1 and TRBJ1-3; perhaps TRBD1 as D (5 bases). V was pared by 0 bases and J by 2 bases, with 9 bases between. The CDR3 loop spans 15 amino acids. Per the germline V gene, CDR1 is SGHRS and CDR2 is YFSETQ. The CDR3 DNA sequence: TGCGCCAGCAGCTTGGGGACAAAAACTGGAAACACCATATATTTT. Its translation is CASSLGTKTGNTIYF.

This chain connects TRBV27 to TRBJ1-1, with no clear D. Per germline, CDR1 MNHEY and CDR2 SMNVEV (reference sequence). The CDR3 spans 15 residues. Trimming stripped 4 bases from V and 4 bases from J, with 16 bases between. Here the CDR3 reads CASSYTWGGGTEAFF. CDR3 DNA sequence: TGTGCCAGCAGTTACACATGGGGTGGCGGCACTGAAGCTTTCTTT.

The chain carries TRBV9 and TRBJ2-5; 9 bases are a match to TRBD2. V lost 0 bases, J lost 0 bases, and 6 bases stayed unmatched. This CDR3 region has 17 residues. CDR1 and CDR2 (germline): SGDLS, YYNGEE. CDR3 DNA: TGTGCCAGCAGCGTAGTCGGCGGACTAGCGAACCAAGAGACCCAGTACTTC. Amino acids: CASSVVGGLANQETQYF.

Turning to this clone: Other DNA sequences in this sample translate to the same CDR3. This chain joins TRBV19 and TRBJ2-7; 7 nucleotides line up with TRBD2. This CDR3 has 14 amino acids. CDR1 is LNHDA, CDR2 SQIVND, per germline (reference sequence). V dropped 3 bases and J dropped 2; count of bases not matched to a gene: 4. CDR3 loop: CASSITGGPYEQYF. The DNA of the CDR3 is TGTGCCAGTAGTATTACGGGAGGACCCTACGAGCAGTACTTC.

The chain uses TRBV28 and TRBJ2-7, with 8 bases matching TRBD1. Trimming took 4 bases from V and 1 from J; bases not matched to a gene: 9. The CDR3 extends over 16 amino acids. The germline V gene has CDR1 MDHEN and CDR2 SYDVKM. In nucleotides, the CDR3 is TGTGCCAGCAGTTGGACAGGGAATTTCCCATCCTACGAGCAGTACTTC. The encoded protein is CASSWTGNFPSYEQYF.

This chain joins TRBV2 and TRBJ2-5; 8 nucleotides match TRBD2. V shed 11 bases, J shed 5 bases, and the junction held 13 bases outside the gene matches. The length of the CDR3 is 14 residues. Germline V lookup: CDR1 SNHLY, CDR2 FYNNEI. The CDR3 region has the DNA TGTGCCGGATCCGGACTAGCCCGGGCGGAGACCCAGTACTTC. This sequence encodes CAGSGLARAETQYF.

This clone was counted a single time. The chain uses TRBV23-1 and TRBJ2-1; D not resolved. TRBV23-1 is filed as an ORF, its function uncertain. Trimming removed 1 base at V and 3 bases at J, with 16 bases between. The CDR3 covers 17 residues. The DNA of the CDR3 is TGCGCCAGCAGTCAATTGGCTGGTTCGCTGAGCTACAATGAGCAGTTCTTC. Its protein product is CASSQLAGSLSYNEQFF.

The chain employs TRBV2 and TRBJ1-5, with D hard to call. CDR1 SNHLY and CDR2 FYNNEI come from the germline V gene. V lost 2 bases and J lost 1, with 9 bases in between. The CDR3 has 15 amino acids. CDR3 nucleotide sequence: TGTGCCAGCAGTGAATTTGGCGGGAGCAATCAGCCCCAGCATTTT. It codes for CASSEFGGSNQPQHF.

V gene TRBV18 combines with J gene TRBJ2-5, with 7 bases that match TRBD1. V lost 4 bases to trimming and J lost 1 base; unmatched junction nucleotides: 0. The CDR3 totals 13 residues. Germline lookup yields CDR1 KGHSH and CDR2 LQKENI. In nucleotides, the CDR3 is TGTGCCAGCTCACGGACAGGCCAAGAGACCCAGTACTTC. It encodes CASSRTGQETQYF.

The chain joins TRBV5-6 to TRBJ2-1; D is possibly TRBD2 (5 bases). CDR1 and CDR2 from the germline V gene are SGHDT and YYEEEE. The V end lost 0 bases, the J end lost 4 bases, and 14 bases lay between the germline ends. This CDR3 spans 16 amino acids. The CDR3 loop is CASSLVGDRNYNEQFF. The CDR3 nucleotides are TGTGCCAGCAGCTTGGTGGGAGACCGGAATTACAATGAGCAGTTCTTC.

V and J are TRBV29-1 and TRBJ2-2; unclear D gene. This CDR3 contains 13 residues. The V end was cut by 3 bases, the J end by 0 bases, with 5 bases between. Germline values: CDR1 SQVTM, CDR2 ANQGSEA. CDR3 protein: CSVDRSNTGELFF. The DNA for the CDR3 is TGCAGCGTTGACAGGTCGAACACCGGGGAGCTGTTTTTT.